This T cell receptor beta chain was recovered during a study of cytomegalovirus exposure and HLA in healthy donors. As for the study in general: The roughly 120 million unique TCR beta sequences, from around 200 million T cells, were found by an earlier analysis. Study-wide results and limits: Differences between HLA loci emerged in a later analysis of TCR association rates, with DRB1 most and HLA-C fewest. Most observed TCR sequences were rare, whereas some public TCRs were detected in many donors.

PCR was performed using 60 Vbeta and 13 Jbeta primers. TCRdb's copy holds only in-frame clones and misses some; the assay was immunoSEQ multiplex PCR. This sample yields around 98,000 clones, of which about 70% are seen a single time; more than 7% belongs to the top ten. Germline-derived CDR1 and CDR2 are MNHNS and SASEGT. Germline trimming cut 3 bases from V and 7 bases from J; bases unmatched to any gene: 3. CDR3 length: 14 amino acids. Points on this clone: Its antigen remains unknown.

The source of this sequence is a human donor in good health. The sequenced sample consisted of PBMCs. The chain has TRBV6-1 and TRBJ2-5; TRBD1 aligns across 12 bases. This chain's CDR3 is CASSDGTGGRTQYF. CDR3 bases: TGTGCCAGCAGTGACGGGACAGGGGGCAGGACCCAGTACTTC.